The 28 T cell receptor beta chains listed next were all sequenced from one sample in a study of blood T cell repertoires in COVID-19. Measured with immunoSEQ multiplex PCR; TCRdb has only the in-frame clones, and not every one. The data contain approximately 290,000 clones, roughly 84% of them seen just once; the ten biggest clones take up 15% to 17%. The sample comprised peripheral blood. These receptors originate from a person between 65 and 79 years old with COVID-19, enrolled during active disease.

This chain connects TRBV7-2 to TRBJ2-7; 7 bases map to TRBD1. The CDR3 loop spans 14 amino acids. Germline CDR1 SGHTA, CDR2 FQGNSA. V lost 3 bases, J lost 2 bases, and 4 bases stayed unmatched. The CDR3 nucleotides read TGTGCCAGCAGCTTCCGGGACAGAGCCTACGAGCAGTACTTC. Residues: CASSFRDRAYEQYF.

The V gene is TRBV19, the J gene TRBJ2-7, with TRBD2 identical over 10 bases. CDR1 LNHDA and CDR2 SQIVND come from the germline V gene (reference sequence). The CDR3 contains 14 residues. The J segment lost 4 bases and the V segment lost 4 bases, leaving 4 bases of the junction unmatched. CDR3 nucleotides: TGTGCCAGTAGTACTAGCGGGAGTTATTACGAGCAGTACTTC. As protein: CASSTSGSYYEQYF. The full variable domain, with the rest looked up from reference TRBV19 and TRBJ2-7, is DGGITQSPKYLFRKEGQNVTLSCEQNLNHDAMYWYRQDPGQGLRLIYYSQIVNDFQKGDIAEGYSVSREKKESFPLTVTSAQKNPTAFYLCASSTSGSYYEQYFGPGTRLTVT.

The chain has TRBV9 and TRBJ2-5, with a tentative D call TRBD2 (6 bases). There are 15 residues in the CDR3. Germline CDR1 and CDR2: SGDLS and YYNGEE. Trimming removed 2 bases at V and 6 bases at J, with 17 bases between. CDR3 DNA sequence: TGTGCCAGCAGCGTCCGGGACTTGTGTAGAAAGACCCAGTACTTC. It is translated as CASSVRDLCRKTQYF.

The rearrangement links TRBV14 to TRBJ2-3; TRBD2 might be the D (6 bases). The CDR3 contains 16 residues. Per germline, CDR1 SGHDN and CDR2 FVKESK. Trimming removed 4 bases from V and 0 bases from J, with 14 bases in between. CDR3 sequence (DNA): TGTGCCAGCAGCCGCCGGGGAGGAGGCAGCACAGATACGCAGTATTTT. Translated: CASSRRGGGSTDTQYF.

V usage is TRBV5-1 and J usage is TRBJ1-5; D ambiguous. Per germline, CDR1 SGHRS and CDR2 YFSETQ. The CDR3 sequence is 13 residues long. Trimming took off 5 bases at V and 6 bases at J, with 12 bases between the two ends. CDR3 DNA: TGCGCCAGCAGGGCGGATCCGACTCAGCCCCAGCATTTT. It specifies CASRADPTQPQHF.

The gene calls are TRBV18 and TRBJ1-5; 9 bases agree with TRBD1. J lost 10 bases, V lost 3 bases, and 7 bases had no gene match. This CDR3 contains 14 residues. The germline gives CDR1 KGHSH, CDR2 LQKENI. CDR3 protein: CASSPTADRGPQHF. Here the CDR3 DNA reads TGTGCCAGCTCACCCACCGCGGACAGGGGTCCCCAGCATTTT.

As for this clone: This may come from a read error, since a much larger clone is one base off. Written as DNA, the CDR3 is TGTGCCAGCAGCCCGGGACAGGGGACCTACGAGCAGTACTTC. Its protein product is CASSPGQGTYEQYF. The chain couples TRBV2 to TRBJ2-7, with 10 bases matching TRBD1. The trim removed 6 bases at V and 2 bases at J, leaving 4 bases unmatched. The CDR3 has 14 amino acids. Germline values: CDR1 SNHLY, CDR2 FYNNEI.

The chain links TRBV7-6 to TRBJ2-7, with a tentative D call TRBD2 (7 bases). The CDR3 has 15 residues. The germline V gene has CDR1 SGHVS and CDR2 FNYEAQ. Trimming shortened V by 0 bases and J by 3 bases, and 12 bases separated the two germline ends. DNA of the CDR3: TGTGCCAGCAGCTTAGCCAAGGGAGGGGGCTACGAGCAGTACTTC. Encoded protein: CASSLAKGGGYEQYF.

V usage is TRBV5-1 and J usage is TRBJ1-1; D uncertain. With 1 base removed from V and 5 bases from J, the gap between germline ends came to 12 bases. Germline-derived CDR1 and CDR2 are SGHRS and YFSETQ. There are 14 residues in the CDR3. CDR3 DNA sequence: TGCGCCAGCAGCTTGCGGGTCGCGGAGACTGAAGCTTTCTTT. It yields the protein CASSLRVAETEAFF. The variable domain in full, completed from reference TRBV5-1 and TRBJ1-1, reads KAGVTQTPRYLIKTRGQQVTLSCSPISGHRSVSWYQQTPGQGLQFLFEYFSETQRNKGNFPGRFSGRQFSNSRSEMNVSTLELGDSALYLCASSLRVAETEAFFGQGTRLTVV.

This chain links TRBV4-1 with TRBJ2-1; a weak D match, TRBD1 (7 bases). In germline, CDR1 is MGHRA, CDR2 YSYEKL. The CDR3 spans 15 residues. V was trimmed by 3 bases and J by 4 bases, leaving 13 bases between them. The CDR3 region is CASSQEGQLYNEQFF. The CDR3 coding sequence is TGCGCCAGCAGCCAGGAGGGACAGTTATACAATGAGCAGTTCTTC.

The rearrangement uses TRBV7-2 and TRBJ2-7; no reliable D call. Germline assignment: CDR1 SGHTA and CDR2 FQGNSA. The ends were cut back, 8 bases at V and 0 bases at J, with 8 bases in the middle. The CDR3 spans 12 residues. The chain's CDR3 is CASLQSSYEQYF. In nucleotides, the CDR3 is TGTGCCAGCTTACAGAGCTCCTACGAGCAGTACTTC.

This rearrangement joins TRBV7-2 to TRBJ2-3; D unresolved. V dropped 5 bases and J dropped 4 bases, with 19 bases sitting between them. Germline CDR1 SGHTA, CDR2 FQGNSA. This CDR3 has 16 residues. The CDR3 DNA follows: TGTGCCAGCAGCGGCTATGGCTTCGGCAGGCCAGATACGCAGTATTTT. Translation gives CASSGYGFGRPDTQYF.

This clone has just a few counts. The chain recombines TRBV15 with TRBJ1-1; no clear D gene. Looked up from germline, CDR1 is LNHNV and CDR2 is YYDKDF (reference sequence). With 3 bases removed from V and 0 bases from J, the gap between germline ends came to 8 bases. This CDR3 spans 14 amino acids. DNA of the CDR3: TGTGCCACCAGCAGGGCGGGCGTGAACACTGAAGCTTTCTTT. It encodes CATSRAGVNTEAFF.

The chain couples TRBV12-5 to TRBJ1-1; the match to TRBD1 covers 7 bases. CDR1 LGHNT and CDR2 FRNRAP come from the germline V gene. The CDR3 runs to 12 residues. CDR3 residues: CVPGQKNTEAFF. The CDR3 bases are TGTGTACCGGGACAGAAGAACACTGAAGCTTTCTTT.

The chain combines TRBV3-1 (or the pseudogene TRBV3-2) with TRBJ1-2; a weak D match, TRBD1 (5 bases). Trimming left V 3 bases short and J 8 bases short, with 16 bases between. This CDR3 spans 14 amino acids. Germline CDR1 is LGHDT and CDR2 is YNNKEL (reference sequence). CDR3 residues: CASSHPSGIGGYTF. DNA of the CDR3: TGTGCCAGCAGCCACCCCTCAGGGATTGGGGGCTACACCTTC.

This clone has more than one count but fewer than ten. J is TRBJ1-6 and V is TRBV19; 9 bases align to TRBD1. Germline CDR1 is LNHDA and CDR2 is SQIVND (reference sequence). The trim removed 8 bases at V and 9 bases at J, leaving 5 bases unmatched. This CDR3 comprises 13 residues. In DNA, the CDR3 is TGTGCCAGTGGGGGACAGGGAGTTTCACCCCTCCACTTT. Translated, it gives CASGGQGVSPLHF.

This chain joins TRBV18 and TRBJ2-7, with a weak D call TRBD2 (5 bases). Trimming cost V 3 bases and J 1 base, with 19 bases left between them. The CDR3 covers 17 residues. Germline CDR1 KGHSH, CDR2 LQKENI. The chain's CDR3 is CASSPDRALASSYEQYF. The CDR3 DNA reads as TGTGCCAGCTCACCGGATAGAGCGTTAGCGTCTTCCTACGAGCAGTACTTC.

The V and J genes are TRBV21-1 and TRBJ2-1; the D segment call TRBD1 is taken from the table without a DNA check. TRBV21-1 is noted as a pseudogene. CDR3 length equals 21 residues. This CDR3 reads CASSKSPGTGNVPGSYNEQFF. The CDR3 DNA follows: TGTGCCAGCAGCAAAAGTCCAGGGACAGGGAATGTCCCTGGCTCTTACAATGAGCAGTTCTTC.

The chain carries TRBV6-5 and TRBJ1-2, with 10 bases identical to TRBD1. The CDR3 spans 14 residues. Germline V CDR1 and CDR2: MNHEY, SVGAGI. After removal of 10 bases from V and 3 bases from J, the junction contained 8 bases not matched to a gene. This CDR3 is CATTRDRGDYGYTF. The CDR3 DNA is TGTGCCACTACCCGGGACAGGGGTGACTATGGCTACACCTTC.

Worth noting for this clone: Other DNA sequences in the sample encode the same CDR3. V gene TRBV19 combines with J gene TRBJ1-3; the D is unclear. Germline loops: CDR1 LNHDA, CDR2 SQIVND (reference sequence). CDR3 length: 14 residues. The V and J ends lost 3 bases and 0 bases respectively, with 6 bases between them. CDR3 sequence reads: CASSIGSSGNTIYF. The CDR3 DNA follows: TGTGCCAGTAGTATTGGCAGCTCTGGAAACACCATATATTTT.

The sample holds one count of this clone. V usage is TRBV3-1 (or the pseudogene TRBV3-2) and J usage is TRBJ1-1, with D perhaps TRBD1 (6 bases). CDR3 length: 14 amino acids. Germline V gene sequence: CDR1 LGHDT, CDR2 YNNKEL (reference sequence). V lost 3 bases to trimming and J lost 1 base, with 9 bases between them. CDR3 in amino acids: CASSQGHRNTEAFF. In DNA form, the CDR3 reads TGTGCCAGCAGCCAGGGACATAGGAACACTGAAGCTTTCTTT.

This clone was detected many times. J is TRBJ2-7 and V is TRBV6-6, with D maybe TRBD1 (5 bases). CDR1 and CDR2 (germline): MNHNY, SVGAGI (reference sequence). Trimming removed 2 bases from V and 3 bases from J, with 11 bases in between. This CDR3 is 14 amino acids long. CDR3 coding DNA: TGTGCCAGCAGTTACAAGGGGCCTCTCTACGAGCAGTACTTC. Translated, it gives CASSYKGPLYEQYF.

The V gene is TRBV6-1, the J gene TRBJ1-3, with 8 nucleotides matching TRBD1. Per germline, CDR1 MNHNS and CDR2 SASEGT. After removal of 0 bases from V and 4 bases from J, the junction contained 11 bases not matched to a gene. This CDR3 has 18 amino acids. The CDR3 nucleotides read TGTGCCAGCAGTGAAGCCGGGATAAGAACAGGGGGAGGAAACACCATATATTTT. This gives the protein CASSEAGIRTGGGNTIYF.

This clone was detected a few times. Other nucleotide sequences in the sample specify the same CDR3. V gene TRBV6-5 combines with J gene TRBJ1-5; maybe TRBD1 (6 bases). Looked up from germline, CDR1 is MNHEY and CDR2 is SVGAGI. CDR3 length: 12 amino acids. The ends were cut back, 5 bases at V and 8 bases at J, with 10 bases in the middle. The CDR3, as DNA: TGTGCCAGCAGTAACCACAGGGAGCCCCAGCATTTT. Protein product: CASSNHREPQHF.

CDR3 in DNA: TGCGCCAGCAGCTTGGCTAGCGGGGGGGGAGAGACCCAGTACTTC. Its protein product is CASSLASGGGETQYF. The chain is built from TRBV5-1 and TRBJ2-5, with 12 positions matching TRBD2. Trimming took 0 bases from V and 4 from J; bases not matched to a gene: 1. Germline assignment: CDR1 SGHRS and CDR2 YFSETQ. The CDR3 length is 15 residues.

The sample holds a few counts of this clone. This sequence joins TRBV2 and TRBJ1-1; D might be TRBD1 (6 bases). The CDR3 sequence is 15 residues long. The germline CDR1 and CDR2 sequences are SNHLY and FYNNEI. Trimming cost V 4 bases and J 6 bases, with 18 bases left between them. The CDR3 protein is CASSVSGAVRAEAFF. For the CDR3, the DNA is TGTGCCAGCAGTGTCTCAGGGGCGGTAAGGGCTGAAGCTTTCTTT.

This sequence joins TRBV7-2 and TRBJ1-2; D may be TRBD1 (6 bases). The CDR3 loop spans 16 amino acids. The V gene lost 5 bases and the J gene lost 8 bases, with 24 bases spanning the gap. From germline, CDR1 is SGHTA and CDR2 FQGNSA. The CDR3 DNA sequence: TGTGCCAGCAGCAGCACAACCTCCCAGGGGATCCGGGGCTACACCTTC. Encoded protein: CASSSTTSQGIRGYTF.

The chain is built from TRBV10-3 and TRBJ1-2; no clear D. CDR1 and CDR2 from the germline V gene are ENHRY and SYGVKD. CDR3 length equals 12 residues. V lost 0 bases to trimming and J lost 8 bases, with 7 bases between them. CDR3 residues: CAISESNGGYTF. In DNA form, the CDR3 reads TGTGCCATCAGTGAGTCTAACGGGGGCTACACCTTC.